The source of this T cell receptor beta chain is a study of OX40 agonist ivuxolimab in advanced cancers. Study context: An agonistic anti-OX40 (CD134) antibody, ivuxolimab, was used to treat the patients. Patients enrolled in dose escalation were diagnosed with hepatocellular carcinoma, melanoma, renal cell or head and neck cancer. Study results and limitations: At doses 0.1 to 3.0 mg/kg, CD4+ and CD8+ clones expanded.

On this clone: The antigen remains undetermined.

This CDR3 comprises 16 residues. Germline values: CDR1 MDHEN, CDR2 SYDVKM. V dropped 4 bases and J dropped 3; count of bases not matched to a gene: 6. Using immunoSEQ multiplex PCR, the repertoire was profiled, and TCRdb retains in-frame clones only, with some absent. This table has roughly 23,000 clones, roughly 86% appearing once. This chain uses TRBV28 with TRBJ2-2; TRBD1 aligns across 9 bases. This specimen consisted of CD4+ or CD8+ T cells sorted from blood, obtained in a trial of the OX40 agonist ivuxolimab. The source of this sequence is an adult with an advanced solid tumor such as melanoma, head and neck, liver or kidney cancer. The CDR3 DNA follows: TGTGCCAGCAGTTACTCCGGGACAGGGTACACCGGGGAGCTGTTTTTT. Amino acids: CASSYSGTGYTGELFF.